These 15 T cell receptor beta chains were all obtained from the same sample, sequenced in a study of cytotoxic CD8 clonotypes in ibrutinib-treated CLL. Method: immunoSEQ multiplex PCR; TCRdb's copy keeps in-frame clones and lacks some. The repertoire consists of approximately 17,000 clones, with roughly two thirds occurring once and the leading ten covering under 20%. Material: PBMCs, obtained before ibrutinib treatment. These receptors were obtained from a human donor with chronic lymphocytic leukemia.

J is TRBJ2-7 and V is TRBV6-1, with D maybe TRBD1 (5 bases). Trimming left V 2 bases short and J 4 bases short, with 12 bases between. The CDR3 is 14 amino acids. The germline V gene has CDR1 MNHNS and CDR2 SASEGT. The CDR3 reads CASSETGIPYEQYF. DNA of the CDR3: TGTGCCAGCAGTGAAACAGGTATTCCTTACGAGCAGTACTTC.

This clone turned up a few times. The V gene is TRBV5-1, the J gene TRBJ1-5, with a tentative D call TRBD1 (5 bases). The CDR3 runs 11 residues. Trimming left V 7 bases short and J 10 bases short, with 12 bases between. Germline values: CDR1 SGHRS, CDR2 YFSETQ. The CDR3 loop reads CASCREKPQHF. The DNA of the CDR3 is TGCGCCAGCTGCAGGGAGAAACCCCAGCATTTT.

The rearrangement links TRBV10-3 to TRBJ2-7; D not resolved. This CDR3 is built from 12 residues. The germline CDR1 and CDR2 sequences are ENHRY and SYGVKD. V lost 4 bases and J 7 bases, leaving 11 bases between the germline ends. CDR3 region: CAISAAAEEQYF. CDR3 sequence (DNA): TGTGCCATCAGTGCGGCCGCGGAAGAGCAGTACTTC.

Comment on this clone: A much larger clone lies one base from this, so it may be a read error. This chain uses TRBV10-3 with TRBJ2-3, with a weak D call TRBD2 (6 bases). V was cut by 11 bases and J by 3 bases, with 18 bases left in between. CDR1 and CDR2 from the germline V gene are ENHRY and SYGVKD. The length of the CDR3 is 14 residues. The CDR3, as DNA: TGTGCCGTCAAGGAGGGGTCGGGTACAGATACGCAGTATTTT. Its translation: CAVKEGSGTDTQYF.

The chain has TRBV5-6 and TRBJ1-3; D perhaps matches TRBD1 (5 bases). Germline V gene sequence: CDR1 SGHDT, CDR2 YYEEEE. The CDR3 is 18 amino acids. V dropped 4 bases and J dropped 0 bases, with 20 bases sitting between them. The CDR3 here is CASSQRQKMTYSGNTIYF. Written as DNA, the CDR3 is TGTGCCAGCAGCCAGCGACAGAAGATGACTTACTCTGGAAACACCATATATTTT. Based on the CDR3 plus reference TRBV5-6 and TRBJ1-3, the full variable domain is DAGVTQSPTHLIKTRGQQVTLRCSPKSGHDTVSWYQQALGQGPQFIFQYYEEEERQRGNFPDRFSGHQFPNYSSELNVNALLLGDSALYLCASSQRQKMTYSGNTIYFGEGSWLTVV.

The chain employs TRBV7-7 and TRBJ2-2, with TRBD1 matching 8 bases. There are 14 residues in the CDR3. Germline CDR1 SSHAT, CDR2 FNYEAQ (reference sequence). The V gene end was trimmed by 4 bases and the J gene end by 5 bases; junction bases not matched to a gene: 3. This CDR3 is CASSSGGRTGELFF. The CDR3 coding sequence is TGTGCCAGCAGCTCAGGGGGCAGGACCGGGGAGCTGTTTTTT.

This clone was detected a few times. This chain links TRBV5-6 with TRBJ1-2, with unresolved D. CDR1 and CDR2 from the germline V gene are SGHDT and YYEEEE. Between the trimmed V and J ends, which lost 1 base and 1 base, there was a span of 5 bases. The CDR3 totals 13 residues. This CDR3 reads CASSLHLNYGYTF. The CDR3 bases are TGTGCCAGCAGCTTGCATCTTAACTATGGCTACACCTTC. Complete variable domain (other parts from reference TRBV5-6 and TRBJ1-2): DAGVTQSPTHLIKTRGQQVTLRCSPKSGHDTVSWYQQALGQGPQFIFQYYEEEERQRGNFPDRFSGHQFPNYSSELNVNALLLGDSALYLCASSLHLNYGYTFGSGTRLTVV.

The genes are TRBV5-1 and TRBJ2-1; a possible D gene is TRBD1 (5 bases). The ends were cut back, 2 bases at V and 3 bases at J, with 6 bases in the middle. Per germline, CDR1 SGHRS and CDR2 YFSETQ. The CDR3 has 13 residues. CDR3 protein: CASSFQGYNEQFF. CDR3 coding DNA: TGCGCCAGCAGCTTCCAGGGCTACAATGAGCAGTTCTTC.

This chain uses TRBV30 with TRBJ1-1; D may be TRBD1 (6 bases). The CDR3 covers 17 residues. CDR1 and CDR2 (germline): GTSNPN, SVGIG (reference sequence). The V end was cut by 0 bases, the J end by 0 bases, with 17 bases between. CDR3 in amino acids: CAWSVQWGLEMNTEAFF. CDR3 nucleotide sequence: TGTGCCTGGAGTGTACAATGGGGGCTTGAGATGAACACTGAAGCTTTCTTT.

The chain uses TRBV29-1 and TRBJ2-5; no firm D call. The germline V and J ends were trimmed by 4 bases and 7 bases, with 16 bases remaining between them. CDR3 length: 13 residues. Germline CDR1 and CDR2: SQVTM and ANQGSEA. In DNA, the CDR3 is TGCAGCGTTGGAAACCCACAAAAGGGGACCCAGTACTTC. This gives the protein CSVGNPQKGTQYF. The entire variable domain, with the rest obtained from reference TRBV29-1 and TRBJ2-5, is as follows: SAVISQKPSRDICQRGTSLTIQCQVDSQVTMMFWYRQQPGQSLTLIATANQGSEATYESGFVIDKFPISRPNLTFSTLTVSNMSPEDSSIYLCSVGNPQKGTQYFGPGTRLLVL.

The CDR3 region has the DNA TGTGCCAGTAGTATGGATCACACCAACTATGGCTACACCTTC. Translated: CASSMDHTNYGYTF. The chain employs TRBV19 and TRBJ1-2, with D unclear. The V end lost 3 bases, the J end lost 2 bases, and 10 bases lay between the germline ends. The CDR3 has 14 residues. Germline V CDR1 and CDR2: LNHDA, SQIVND (reference sequence).

This chain uses TRBV11-3 with TRBJ2-1; D gene uncertain. V lost 5 bases and J lost 9, with 14 bases in between. This CDR3 spans 13 amino acids. CDR1 is SGHNT, CDR2 YENEEA, per germline. CDR3 nucleotide sequence: TGTGCCAGCAGCGGACGTCAAAGTGGTGAGCAGTTCTTC. Protein product: CASSGRQSGEQFF.

The V and J genes are TRBV4-2 and TRBJ2-7; D not resolved. The CDR3 spans 16 residues. Germline assignment: CDR1 LGHNA and CDR2 YNFKEQ. Trimming shortened V by 1 base and J by 0 bases, and 13 bases separated the two germline ends. Here the CDR3 DNA reads TGTGCCAGCAGCCAAGTGGGCGGTTCCAGCTCCTACGAGCAGTACTTC. This encodes CASSQVGGSSSYEQYF.

The chain links TRBV5-4 to TRBJ2-7; 7 nucleotides match TRBD1. The length of the CDR3 is 14 residues. The germline CDR1 and CDR2 sequences are SGHNT and YYREEE (reference sequence). J lost 2 bases, V lost 4 bases, and 6 bases had no gene match. The CDR3 bases are TGTGCCAGCAGCCCGGGACAGCAGGCCTACGAGCAGTACTTC. Translating gives CASSPGQQAYEQYF.

As for this clone: This same CDR3 is encoded by further DNA sequences in the sample. The rearrangement links TRBV28 to TRBJ2-7; D is undetermined. Germline CDR1 is MDHEN and CDR2 is SYDVKM. This CDR3 has 13 residues. V lost 8 bases to trimming and J lost 6 bases, with 17 bases between them. CDR3 in DNA: TGTGCCAGCTCCCTCTGGGGATTCAGCGAGCAGTACTTC. Translating it yields CASSLWGFSEQYF.